This TCR beta chain was found in a study of cytomegalovirus exposure and HLA in healthy donors. Germline V CDR1 and CDR2: SEHNR, FQNEAQ (reference sequence). V lost 0 bases, J lost 0 bases, and 8 bases lay in between. The CDR3 has 15 residues. PCR used 60 Vbeta primers and 13 Jbeta primers. The protocol was immunoSEQ multiplex PCR, while the TCRdb copy is restricted to in-frame clones and leaves out a portion. The sample has about 96,000 clones, under 85% seen once. This clone showed up just a few times. The chain joins TRBV7-9 to TRBJ1-1; D not resolved. The sequencing sample was made of PBMCs. The TCR sequence derives from a female donor in good health and CMV-seropositive. The CDR3 reads CASSLASGMNTEAFF. CDR3 nucleotides: TGTGCCAGCAGCTTAGCTTCAGGAATGAACACTGAAGCTTTCTTT.